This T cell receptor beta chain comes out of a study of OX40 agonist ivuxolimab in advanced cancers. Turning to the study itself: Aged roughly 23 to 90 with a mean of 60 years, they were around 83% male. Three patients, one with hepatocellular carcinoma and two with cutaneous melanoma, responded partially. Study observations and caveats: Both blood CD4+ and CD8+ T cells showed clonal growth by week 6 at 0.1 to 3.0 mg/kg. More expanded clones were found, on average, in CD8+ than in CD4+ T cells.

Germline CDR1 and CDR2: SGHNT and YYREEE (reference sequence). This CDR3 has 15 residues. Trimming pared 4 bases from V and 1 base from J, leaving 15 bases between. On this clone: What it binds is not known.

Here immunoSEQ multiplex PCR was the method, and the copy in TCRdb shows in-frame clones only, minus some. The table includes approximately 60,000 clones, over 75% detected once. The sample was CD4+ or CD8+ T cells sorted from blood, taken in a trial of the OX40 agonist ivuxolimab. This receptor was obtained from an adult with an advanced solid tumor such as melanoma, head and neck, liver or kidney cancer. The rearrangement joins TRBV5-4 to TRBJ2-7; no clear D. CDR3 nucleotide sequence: TGTGCCAGCAGCCCGGGTGGGATGGTTTCCTACGAGCAGTACTTC. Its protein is CASSPGGMVSYEQYF.